The 18 T cell receptor beta chains reported below all come from one sample, sequenced in a study of blood T cell repertoires in COVID-19. Sequenced by immunoSEQ multiplex PCR; TCRdb stores in-frame clones only, minus some. The repertoire holds around 140,000 clones, 75% to 85% seen once, with approximately 3.4% in the top ten. The sample taken for sequencing was peripheral blood. Every receptor here comes from a man between 65 and 85 years old who had recovered from COVID-19.

This chain links TRBV9 with TRBJ2-2; possibly TRBD2 for D (6 bases). The CDR3 sequence is 16 residues long. The germline gives CDR1 SGDLS, CDR2 YYNGEE. Trimming took off 1 base at V and 1 base at J, with 11 bases between the two ends. For the CDR3, the DNA is TGTGCCAGCAGCGTATGGGCGGGAAAGAACACCGGGGAGCTGTTTTTT. Its protein product is CASSVWAGKNTGELFF.

This chain joins TRBV29-1 and TRBJ2-3; 10 bases match TRBD1. Germline V lookup: CDR1 SQVTM, CDR2 ANQGSEA. Trimming took 6 bases from V and 2 from J; bases not matched to a gene: 5. CDR3 length: 14 residues. In DNA, the CDR3 is TGCAGCGTGGCGGGACAGGGGTTCACAGATACGCAGTATTTT. Translation: CSVAGQGFTDTQYF.

The rearrangement links TRBV5-4 to TRBJ2-7; TRBD2 aligns across 7 bases. Germline CDR1 SGHNT, CDR2 YYREEE (reference sequence). The CDR3 is 16 amino acids. Trimming removed 3 bases from V and 5 bases from J; junction bases left unmatched: 14. The CDR3 DNA is TGTGCCAGCAGCTCGACAATAGCGGGTCCGGGGGACGAGCAGTACTTC. Translating gives CASSSTIAGPGDEQYF.

This clone came up many times. The chain recombines TRBV5-1 with TRBJ2-5; D may be TRBD2 (6 bases). The V end was cut by 3 bases, the J end by 5 bases, with 17 bases between. The V gene's germline CDR1 is SGHRS and CDR2 YFSETQ. CDR3 length: 15 amino acids. CDR3 coding DNA: TGCGCCAGCAGCTCGTTGGGACTCCGCACCGAGACCCAGTACTTC. Its protein product is CASSSLGLRTETQYF.

The chain joins TRBV5-8 to TRBJ2-1, with 14 bases identical to TRBD2. This CDR3 contains 16 residues. In germline, CDR1 is SGHTS, CDR2 YDEGEE. V lost 4 bases to trimming and J lost 3 bases; unmatched junction nucleotides: 3. CDR3 DNA sequence: TGTGCCAGCAGCGCGGGACTAGCGGGAGTCTACAATGAGCAGTTCTTC. Its protein product is CASSAGLAGVYNEQFF.

The rearrangement links TRBV6-6 to TRBJ2-1; 11 nucleotides align to TRBD1. This CDR3 contains 15 residues. Germline CDR1 is MNHNY and CDR2 is SVGAGI (reference sequence). The trim removed 3 bases at V and 7 bases at J, leaving 5 bases unmatched. CDR3 sequence: CASSYGDRGTNEQFF. Written as DNA, the CDR3 is TGTGCCAGCAGTTATGGGGACAGGGGGACGAATGAGCAGTTCTTC.

This chain connects TRBV19 to TRBJ1-5, with D unclear. This CDR3 is 15 amino acids long. In germline, CDR1 is LNHDA, CDR2 SQIVND (reference sequence). Trimming stripped 3 bases from V and 3 bases from J, with 12 bases between. The CDR3 protein is CASSIPDGYNQPQHF. CDR3 nucleotide sequence: TGTGCCAGTAGTATTCCCGACGGGTACAATCAGCCCCAGCATTTT.

The CDR3, as DNA: TGCGCCAGCAGCTTCGGACTAGCGGGACTTGGAGGGGAGCTGTTTTTT. Protein product: CASSFGLAGLGGELFF. The V and J genes are TRBV5-1 and TRBJ2-2; 12 nucleotides agree with TRBD2. Germline V gene sequence: CDR1 SGHRS, CDR2 YFSETQ. V shed 2 bases, J shed 8 bases, and the junction held 7 bases outside the gene matches. CDR3 length: 16 residues.

This clone was seen once. The chain uses TRBV5-1 and TRBJ2-5; 7 bases line up with TRBD2. Germline V lookup: CDR1 SGHRS, CDR2 YFSETQ. The CDR3 has 12 amino acids. After removal of 3 bases from V and 4 bases from J, the junction contained 0 bases not matched to a gene. Here the CDR3 DNA reads TGCGCCAGCAGCTGGGGGGGAGAGACCCAGTACTTC. Encoded protein: CASSWGGETQYF.

The chain is built from TRBV6-2 or TRBV6-3 and TRBJ2-7, with D possibly matching TRBD2 (6 bases). The V gene lost 2 bases and the J gene lost 4 bases, with 15 bases spanning the gap. CDR1 and CDR2 (germline): MNHEY, SVGEGT. The CDR3 is 15 amino acids. The CDR3 coding sequence is TGTGCCAGCAGTTACCTCCTCGGGGGAGTGTACGAGCAGTACTTC. Translated, it gives CASSYLLGGVYEQYF.

This chain connects TRBV7-9 to TRBJ1-6; D is unresolved. The V gene's germline CDR1 is SEHNR and CDR2 FQNEAQ (reference sequence). Trimming shortened V by 11 bases and J by 7 bases, and 15 bases separated the two germline ends. This CDR3 comprises 13 residues. CDR3 coding DNA: TGTGCCGTTCCGGGCCCGGGAAATTCACCCCTCCACTTT. This gives the protein CAVPGPGNSPLHF.

This clone was picked up a small number of times. The chain has TRBV4-3 and TRBJ2-4; tentative D call: TRBD2 (6 bases). Trimming removed 0 bases at V and 7 bases at J, with 13 bases between. Germline CDR1 and CDR2: LGHNA and YSLEER. CDR3 length equals 15 residues. The CDR3 is CASSQEWGRSNIQYF. CDR3 in DNA: TGCGCCAGCAGCCAAGAGTGGGGGAGGTCGAACATTCAGTACTTC.

CDR3 protein: CASSLGTSGGSSYNEQFF. CDR3 sequence (DNA): TGCGCCAGCAGCTTGGGGACTAGCGGGGGGAGCTCCTACAATGAGCAGTTCTTC. The genes are TRBV5-1 and TRBJ2-1, with 14 bases matching TRBD2. The CDR3 totals 18 residues. Per germline, CDR1 SGHRS and CDR2 YFSETQ. V was clipped by 0 bases and J by 0 bases; unmatched bases: 2.

V gene TRBV5-6 combines with J gene TRBJ1-3; 9 bases match TRBD1. V shed 3 bases, J shed 1 base, and the junction held 5 bases outside the gene matches. This CDR3 spans 16 amino acids. Per the germline V gene, CDR1 is SGHDT and CDR2 is YYEEEE. For the CDR3, the DNA is TGTGCCAGCAGCTCCCGGGACAGGGATTCTGGAAACACCATATATTTT. Translated, it gives CASSSRDRDSGNTIYF.

This clone was counted at least ten times. The V gene is TRBV27, the J gene TRBJ1-5; D is possibly TRBD1 (6 bases). CDR3 length: 14 amino acids. Trimming pared 6 bases from V and 3 bases from J, leaving 12 bases between. The germline CDR1 and CDR2 sequences are MNHEY and SMNVEV (reference sequence). CDR3 DNA sequence: TGTGCCAGCAGGACAGGTGCACTCAATCAGCCCCAGCATTTT. Translated: CASRTGALNQPQHF.

The chain recombines TRBV4-1 with TRBJ2-3; no clear D. The CDR3 length is 13 residues. V was cut by 6 bases and J by 3 bases, with 10 bases left in between. CDR1 and CDR2 from the germline V gene are MGHRA and YSYEKL. CDR3 in amino acids: CASRPSLTDTQYF. The CDR3 DNA is TGCGCCAGCAGGCCGAGCCTAACAGATACGCAGTATTTT.

The chain joins TRBV19 to TRBJ2-4, with D possibly matching TRBD1 (6 bases). V was cut by 9 bases and J by 0 bases, with 18 bases left in between. This CDR3 has 16 residues. The germline gives CDR1 LNHDA, CDR2 SQIVND (reference sequence). The CDR3 protein is CASGDTFDLAKNIQYF. The CDR3, as DNA: TGTGCCAGCGGGGACACATTCGACCTAGCCAAAAACATTCAGTACTTC.

The chain carries TRBV4-1 and TRBJ2-2; TRBD1 aligns across 8 bases. The length of the CDR3 is 15 residues. The germline CDR1 and CDR2 sequences are MGHRA and YSYEKL. V lost 2 bases and J lost 7; bases outside the gene matches: 6. The CDR3 spells CASSQLDRVHGELFF. Written as DNA, the CDR3 is TGCGCCAGCAGCCAACTGGACAGGGTTCACGGGGAGCTGTTTTTT.